The present T cell receptor (beta chain) was sequenced within a study of cytomegalovirus exposure and HLA in healthy donors (dated by TCRdb to 2017 to 2019). General notes on the study: A later analysis indicated that the 90 to 150 validation repertoires were generated on the platform also employed for the approximately 700 repertoires of the first cohort. To predict cytomegalovirus infection status, the study brought together high-throughput TCR immunosequencing, statistical association of individual TCRs with disease status, and machine learning. The study was designed to test whether signatures of past pathogen exposure could be identified by cataloging public T cell receptors. Along with the approximately 650-subject first cohort, a separate validation cohort of over a hundred different subjects was used. Findings and caveats that apply to the study as a whole: The authors suggested that the approach could potentially be generalized to other disease states and immunological phenotypes. Across donors, most TCR sequences were observed very rarely, whereas some public TCRs were present in many individuals. A total of 150 to 200 TCR beta chains were listed by the study as associated with cytomegalovirus. The classifier was reported to diagnose cytomegalovirus status with high specificity and sensitivity in both the original and validation cohorts. Subsequent analysis determined that TCRs grouped into clusters in the first cohort also showed a tendency toward co-occurrence across the 120 validation repertoires, and 94% of cluster scores exceeded 0. All 120 or so repertoires were used to score co-occurrence in the validation cohort in a later analysis, because that analysis had no HLA typing for the cohort. Three of the identified cytomegalovirus-associated TCR beta chains were confirmed in vitro to be specific for cytomegalovirus antigens.

Note on this clone: Its specific antigen is unknown. Base-call qualities are not available, and no considerably larger clone is one nucleotide away.

Receptor libraries were prepared by the immunoSEQ multiplex PCR assay. The published analysis was carried out like this. To diagnose cytomegalovirus status from the catalog of TCR beta chain sequences, a statistical classification framework was built. This is the immuneACCESS table as TCRdb keeps it, with only in-frame sequences that have V and J called. A part of the clones is gone; compared with another copy, unresolved V genes explain less than half, and the rest is unexplained. V, J and clone size derive from that table, while D and trimming were established from the DNA sequence. This sample is represented by about 160,000 clones; 85% to 90% of them were singletons. The ten top clones hold 4.5% to 7% of the sample. The CDR3 has 14 amino acids, counting the end cysteine and phenylalanine. Only CDR3 DNA is held: 42 bases, read in frame from base 1. The germline V gene (reference sequence) provides CDR1 SEHNR and CDR2 FQNEAQ. A distance of 10 bases separates the germline ends of V and J, which lose 4 bases and 6 bases respectively.

Separate from the roughly 650-subject first cohort, the validation cohort of 95 to 150 subjects was the group to which the donors belonged. Sequencing used PBMCs. Rearrangement joined TRBV7-9 to TRBJ1-6, with TRBD1 as a weak D call on 5 bases. The receptor was isolated from a woman in her twenties or thirties in good health and CMV-seronegative. The nucleotide sequence is given as TGTGCCAGCAGCTCCGGGACGTCTAATTCACCCCTCCACTTT. It translates to CASSSGTSNSPLHF.